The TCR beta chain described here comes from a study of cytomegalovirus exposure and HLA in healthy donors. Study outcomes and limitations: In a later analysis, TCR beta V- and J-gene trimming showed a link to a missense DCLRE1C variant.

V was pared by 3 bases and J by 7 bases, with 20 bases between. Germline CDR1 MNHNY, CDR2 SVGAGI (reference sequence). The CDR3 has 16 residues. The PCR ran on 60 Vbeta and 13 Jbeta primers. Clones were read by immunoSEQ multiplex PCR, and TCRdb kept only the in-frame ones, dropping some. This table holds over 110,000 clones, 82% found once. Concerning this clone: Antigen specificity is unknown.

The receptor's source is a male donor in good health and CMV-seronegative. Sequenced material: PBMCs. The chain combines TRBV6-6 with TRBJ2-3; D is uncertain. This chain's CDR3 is CASSYLEEPRLNTQYF. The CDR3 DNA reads TGTGCCAGCAGTTATCTCGAGGAGCCAAGACTCAATACGCAGTATTTT.